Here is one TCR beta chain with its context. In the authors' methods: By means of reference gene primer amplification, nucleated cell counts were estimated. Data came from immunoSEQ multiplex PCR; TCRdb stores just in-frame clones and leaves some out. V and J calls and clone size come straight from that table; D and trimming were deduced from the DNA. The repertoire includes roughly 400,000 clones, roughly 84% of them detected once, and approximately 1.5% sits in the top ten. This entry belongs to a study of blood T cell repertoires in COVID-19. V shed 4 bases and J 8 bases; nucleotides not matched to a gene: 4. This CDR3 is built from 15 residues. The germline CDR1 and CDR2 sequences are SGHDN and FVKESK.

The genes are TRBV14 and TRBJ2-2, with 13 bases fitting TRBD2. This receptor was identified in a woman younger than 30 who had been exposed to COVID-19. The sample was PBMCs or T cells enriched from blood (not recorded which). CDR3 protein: CASSRGLAGAGELFF. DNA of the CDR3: TGTGCCAGCAGCCGCGGACTAGCGGGAGCGGGGGAGCTGTTTTTT. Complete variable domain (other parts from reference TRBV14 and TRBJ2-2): EAGVTQFPSHSVIEKGQTVTLRCDPISGHDNLYWYRRVMGKEIKFLLHFVKESKQDESGMPNNRFLAERTGGTYSTLKVQPAELEDSGVYFCASSRGLAGAGELFFGEGSRLTVL.